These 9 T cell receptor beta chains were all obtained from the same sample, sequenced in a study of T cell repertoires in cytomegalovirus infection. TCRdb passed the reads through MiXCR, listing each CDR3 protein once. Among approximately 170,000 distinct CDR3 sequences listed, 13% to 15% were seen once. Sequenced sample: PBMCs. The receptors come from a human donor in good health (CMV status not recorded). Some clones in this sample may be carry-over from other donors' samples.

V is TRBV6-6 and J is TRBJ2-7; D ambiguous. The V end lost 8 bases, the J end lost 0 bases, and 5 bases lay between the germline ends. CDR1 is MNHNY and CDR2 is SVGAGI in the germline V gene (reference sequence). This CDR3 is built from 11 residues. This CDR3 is CASVASYEQYF. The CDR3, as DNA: TGTGCCAGCGTGGCCTCCTACGAGCAGTACTTC.

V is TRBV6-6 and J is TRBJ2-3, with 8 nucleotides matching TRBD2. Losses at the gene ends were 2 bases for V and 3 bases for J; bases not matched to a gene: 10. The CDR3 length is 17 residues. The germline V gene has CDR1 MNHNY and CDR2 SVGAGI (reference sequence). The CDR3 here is CASSYRSGSDVTDTQYF. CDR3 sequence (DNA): TGTGCCAGCAGTTACCGGAGCGGGAGCGATGTAACAGATACGCAGTATTTT.

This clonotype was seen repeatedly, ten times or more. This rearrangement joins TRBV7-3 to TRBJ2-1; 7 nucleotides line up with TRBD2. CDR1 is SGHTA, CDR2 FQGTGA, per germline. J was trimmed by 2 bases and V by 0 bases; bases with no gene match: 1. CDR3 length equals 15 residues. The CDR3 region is CASSLTSGAYNEQFF. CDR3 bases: TGTGCCAGCAGCTTAACCAGCGGGGCCTACAATGAGCAGTTCTTC.

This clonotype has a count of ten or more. Here the CDR3 reads CASSYPPTGALMVEQYF. Written as DNA, the CDR3 is TGTGCCAGCAGCTACCCCCCGACGGGAGCGTTGATGGTAGAGCAGTACTTC. The V and J genes are TRBV7-2 and TRBJ2-7, with D possibly matching TRBD2 (6 bases). The germline V and J ends were trimmed by 4 bases and 7 bases, with 26 bases remaining between them. CDR3 length equals 17 residues. Germline-derived CDR1 and CDR2 are SGHTA and FQGNSA.

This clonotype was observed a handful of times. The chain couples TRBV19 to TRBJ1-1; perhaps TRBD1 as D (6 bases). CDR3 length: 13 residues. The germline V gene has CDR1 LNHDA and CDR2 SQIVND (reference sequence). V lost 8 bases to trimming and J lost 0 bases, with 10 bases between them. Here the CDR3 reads CASRDTMNTEAFF. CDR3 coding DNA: TGTGCCAGTCGGGACACTATGAACACTGAAGCTTTCTTT.

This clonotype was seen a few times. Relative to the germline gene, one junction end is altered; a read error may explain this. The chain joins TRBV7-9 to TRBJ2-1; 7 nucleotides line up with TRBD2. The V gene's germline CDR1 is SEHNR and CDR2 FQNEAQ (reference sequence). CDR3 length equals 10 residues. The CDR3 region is CASSERTSRF. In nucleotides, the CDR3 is TGTGCCAGCAGCGAGCGGACTAGTCGCTTC.

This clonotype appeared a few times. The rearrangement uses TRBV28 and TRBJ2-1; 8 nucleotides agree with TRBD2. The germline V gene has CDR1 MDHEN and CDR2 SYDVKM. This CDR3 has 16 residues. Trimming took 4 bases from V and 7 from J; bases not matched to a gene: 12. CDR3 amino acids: CASSSPAGGPRNEQFF. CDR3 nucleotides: TGTGCCAGCAGTTCCCCGGCGGGAGGCCCTCGGAATGAGCAGTTCTTC. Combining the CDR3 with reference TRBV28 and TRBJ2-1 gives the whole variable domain DVKVTQSSRYLVKRTGEKVFLECVQDMDHENMFWYRQDPGLGLRLIYFSYDVKMKEKGDIPEGYSVSREKKERFSLILESASTNQTSMYLCASSSPAGGPRNEQFFGPGTRLTVL.

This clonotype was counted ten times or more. The CDR3 DNA is TGTGCCAGCAGCATTCGACAGGGTTCCGGGGCCAACGTCCTGACTTTC. Its protein is CASSIRQGSGANVLTF. The V gene is TRBV11-1, the J gene TRBJ2-6; 7 nucleotides align to TRBD1. Germline trimming cut 5 bases from V and 4 bases from J; bases unmatched to any gene: 8. CDR3 length equals 16 residues. Germline lookup yields CDR1 SGHAT and CDR2 FQDESV (reference sequence).

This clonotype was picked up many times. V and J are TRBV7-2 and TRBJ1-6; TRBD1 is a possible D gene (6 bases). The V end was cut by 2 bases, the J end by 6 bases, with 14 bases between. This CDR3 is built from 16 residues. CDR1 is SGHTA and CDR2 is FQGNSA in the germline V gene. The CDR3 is CASSLRQGPPNSPLHF. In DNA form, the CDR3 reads TGTGCCAGCAGCTTAAGGCAGGGGCCACCTAATTCACCCCTCCACTTT. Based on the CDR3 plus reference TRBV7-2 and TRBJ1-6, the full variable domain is GAGVSQSPSNKVTEKGKDVELRCDPISGHTALYWYRQSLGQGLEFLIYFQGNSAPDKSGLPSDRFSAERTGGSVSTLTIQRTQQEDSAVYLCASSLRQGPPNSPLHFGNGTRLTVT.